This record concerns one TCR beta chain sequence. TCRdb's table, derived via immunoSEQ multiplex PCR, lists solely in-frame clones and lacks some. The sample lists 200,000 to 250,000 clones, 80% seen once, with roughly 12% in the top ten. These data are taken from a study of blood T cell repertoires in COVID-19. This TCR came from a human donor in a cohort sampled during active COVID-19. Sequences were obtained from peripheral blood.

The DNA of the CDR3 is TGTGCCAGCAGCCCGTGGGACAGGGAGTTTTCCTACAATGAGCAGTTCTTC. This translates into CASSPWDREFSYNEQFF. The chain links TRBV5-6 to TRBJ2-1; 9 bases fit TRBD1. Germline CDR1 is SGHDT and CDR2 is YYEEEE. The J segment lost 1 base and the V segment lost 4 bases, leaving 9 bases of the junction unmatched. The CDR3 covers 17 residues. The variable domain in full, with the rest retrieved from reference TRBV5-6 and TRBJ2-1, is DAGVTQSPTHLIKTRGQQVTLRCSPKSGHDTVSWYQQALGQGPQFIFQYYEEEERQRGNFPDRFSGHQFPNYSSELNVNALLLGDSALYLCASSPWDREFSYNEQFFGPGTRLTVL.